The 26 T cell receptor beta chains given below trace back to one sample, sequenced in a study of T cell repertoires in cytomegalovirus infection (dated by TCRdb to about 2019). Read against the paper, the sample's treatment or condition label means: in vitro stimulation with specific CMV peptide epitopes to enrich CMV-specific T cells. TCRdb lists the instrument as Illumina HiSeq 1500. Using fastp trimming at Q25 and MiXCR clonotype assembly, TCRdb reanalyzed the public sequencing data and kept in-frame beta chains. Here each entry gathers all rows of one CDR3 protein and keeps the most common genes and DNA. The sample includes 300,000 to 400,000 distinct CDR3 sequences, with almost 30% observed a single time. The ten largest account for 15% to 20% of the sample. Antigens of these TCRs are unknown. This material consisted of cultured PBMCs, taken from culture after CMV antigen stimulation. Source of these receptors: a human donor in good health (CMV status not recorded). Some clones in this sample may be carry-over from other donors' samples.

The genes are TRBV20-1 and TRBJ2-2; no reliable D call. Germline V CDR1 and CDR2: DFQATT, SNEGSKA (reference sequence). This CDR3 has 14 residues. V lost 1 base and J lost 1, with 7 bases in between. In DNA form, the CDR3 reads TGCAGTGCTAGAGCCCCGGGGAACACCGGGGAGCTGTTTTTT. It specifies CSARAPGNTGELFF.

This sequence joins TRBV19 and TRBJ2-2; 8 nucleotides line up with TRBD1. The germline V gene has CDR1 LNHDA and CDR2 SQIVND (reference sequence). Losses at the gene ends were 6 bases for V and 5 bases for J; bases not matched to a gene: 5. The CDR3 contains 14 residues. CDR3 region: CASRDRDMTGELFF. The CDR3 DNA reads as TGTGCCAGTAGGGACAGGGATATGACCGGGGAGCTGTTTTTT.

The chain carries TRBV7-2 and TRBJ2-7; a possible D gene is TRBD2 (6 bases). The CDR3 is made up of 14 amino acids. CDR1 and CDR2 (germline): SGHTA, FQGNSA. Trimming pared 6 bases from V and 2 bases from J, leaving 14 bases between. CDR3 in DNA: TGTGCCAGCAGGAGAGAGGGGAGGACCTACGAGCAGTACTTC. Amino acids: CASRREGRTYEQYF.

The chain couples TRBV7-9 to TRBJ1-1; TRBD1 might be the D (6 bases). With 6 bases removed from V and 3 bases from J, the gap between germline ends came to 14 bases. CDR1 is SEHNR and CDR2 is FQNEAQ in the germline V gene (reference sequence). The CDR3 length is 14 residues. CDR3 region: CASRKGGAYTEAFF. CDR3 in DNA: TGTGCCAGCAGAAAGGGGGGGGCCTACACTGAAGCTTTCTTT.

V usage is TRBV7-3 and J usage is TRBJ2-1, with TRBD2 identical over 8 bases. CDR1 is SGHTA and CDR2 is FQGTGA in the germline V gene. V lost 5 bases to trimming and J lost 10 bases; unmatched junction nucleotides: 13. CDR3 length: 15 residues. The CDR3 loop is CASSPGGASGNEQFF. CDR3 sequence (DNA): TGTGCCAGCAGCCCCGGGGGGGCTTCGGGCAACGAGCAGTTCTTC.

This rearrangement joins TRBV6-1 to TRBJ2-7, with a possible D match to TRBD2 (5 bases). The germline V gene encodes CDR1 MNHNS and CDR2 SASEGT. The CDR3 totals 14 residues. V lost 7 bases to trimming and J lost 2 bases, with 15 bases between them. The chain's CDR3 is CASTGLFAPYEQYF. Here the CDR3 DNA reads TGTGCCAGCACTGGACTTTTTGCACCCTACGAGCAGTACTTC.

The rearrangement uses TRBV18 and TRBJ1-4; D gene uncertain. CDR1 and CDR2 from the germline V gene are KGHSH and LQKENI. This CDR3 comprises 14 residues. The germline V and J ends were trimmed by 0 bases and 3 bases, with 5 bases remaining between them. The CDR3 is CASSPPWANEKLFF. For the CDR3, the DNA is TGTGCCAGCTCACCACCGTGGGCTAATGAAAAACTGTTTTTT.

The CDR3 loop reads CASSLLGPGGTGELFF. CDR3 in DNA: TGTGCCAGCAGCTTACTAGGGCCCGGGGGGACCGGGGAGCTGTTTTTT. This chain connects TRBV7-2 to TRBJ2-2; 7 nucleotides agree with TRBD2. Germline CDR1 SGHTA, CDR2 FQGNSA. V trimming: 2 bases; J trimming: 5 bases; junction bases outside the gene matches: 8. The length of the CDR3 is 16 residues. Using reference TRBV7-2 and TRBJ2-2 for the parts outside the CDR3, the full variable domain is GAGVSQSPSNKVTEKGKDVELRCDPISGHTALYWYRQSLGQGLEFLIYFQGNSAPDKSGLPSDRFSAERTGGSVSTLTIQRTQQEDSAVYLCASSLLGPGGTGELFFGEGSRLTVL.

The sample holds a few counts of this clonotype. The chain employs TRBV6-6 and TRBJ2-1; 10 bases agree with TRBD2. CDR1 MNHNY and CDR2 SVGAGI come from the germline V gene (reference sequence). The CDR3 length is 15 residues. V lost 2 bases to trimming and J lost 9 bases; unmatched junction nucleotides: 7. In DNA form, the CDR3 reads TGTGCCAGCAGTTACGAGCTAGCGGGAGACATTGAGCAGTTCTTC. This translates into CASSYELAGDIEQFF.

This rearrangement joins TRBV20-1 to TRBJ1-5, with a possible D match to TRBD1 (6 bases). This CDR3 comprises 16 residues. V lost 0 bases, J lost 3 bases, and 15 bases lay in between. Germline CDR1 is DFQATT and CDR2 is SNEGSKA (reference sequence). CDR3 in amino acids: CSARDRRGGNNQPQHF. The CDR3 DNA is TGCAGTGCTAGAGATAGGAGGGGGGGCAACAATCAGCCCCAGCATTTT.

In this sample, this clonotype turned up a few times. Written as DNA, the CDR3 is TGTGCCAGCTCACCAGCCAGGGTTGGCCCAGATACGCAGTATTTT. Its translation: CASSPARVGPDTQYF. The rearrangement joins TRBV18 to TRBJ2-3, with D possibly being TRBD1 (5 bases). This CDR3 region has 15 residues. Between the trimmed V and J ends, which lost 2 bases and 4 bases, there was a span of 13 bases. Germline CDR1 reads KGHSH; CDR2 reads LQKENI.

This clonotype was counted a few times. The chain employs TRBV7-9 and TRBJ2-5, with 7 positions matching TRBD1. CDR3 length: 13 residues. The germline V gene has CDR1 SEHNR and CDR2 FQNEAQ (reference sequence). The ends lost 6 bases at V and 4 bases at J; junction bases unmatched: 5. CDR3 DNA: TGTGCCAGCAGGCCTACAGGGGCAGAGACCCAGTACTTC. Protein: CASRPTGAETQYF. Together with reference TRBV7-9 and TRBJ2-5, the CDR3 gives the full variable domain: DTGVSQNPRHKITKRGQNVTFRCDPISEHNRLYWYRQTLGQGPEFLTYFQNEAQLEKSRLLSDRFSAERPKGSFSTLEIQRTEQGDSAMYLCASRPTGAETQYFGPGTRLLVL.

The chain employs TRBV14 and TRBJ2-1, with 7 nucleotides matching TRBD2. Germline assignment: CDR1 SGHDN and CDR2 FVKESK. V lost 0 bases and J lost 4; bases outside the gene matches: 9. The CDR3 length is 17 residues. CDR3 in amino acids: CASSQDLGLADYNEQFF. CDR3 DNA sequence: TGTGCCAGCAGCCAAGATCTGGGGCTAGCGGATTACAATGAGCAGTTCTTC.

This clonotype showed up just a few times. The chain has TRBV24-1 and TRBJ2-1, with 7 bases that match TRBD1. J lost 4 bases, V lost 12 bases, and 11 bases had no gene match. This CDR3 is built from 14 residues. The germline gives CDR1 KGHDR, CDR2 SFDVKD. The CDR3 DNA reads TGTGCCCCCATAAGACAGGGCTCGTACAATGAGCAGTTCTTC. It encodes CAPIRQGSYNEQFF.

The J gene is TRBJ2-1, the V gene TRBV10-3, with D perhaps matching TRBD1 (6 bases). Germline V CDR1 and CDR2: ENHRY, SYGVKD. CDR3 length equals 14 residues. V was shortened by 0 bases and J by 7 bases, with 10 bases between the two germline ends. CDR3 sequence (DNA): TGTGCCATCAGTGAGTCACAGGGTAGAAATGAGCAGTTCTTC. This gives the protein CAISESQGRNEQFF.

This clonotype was counted only a few times. The V and J genes are TRBV7-4 and TRBJ1-4; tentatively, D is TRBD1 (5 bases). The CDR3 contains 15 residues. Per germline, CDR1 SGHVT and CDR2 SQSDAQ. Trimming removed 1 base from V and 3 bases from J, with 9 bases in between. The DNA for the CDR3 is TGTGCCAGCAGCTTAGGGGGGACCTCTAATGAAAAACTGTTTTTT. As protein: CASSLGGTSNEKLFF.

The chain is built from TRBV7-9 and TRBJ2-7, with 7 bases aligning to TRBD2. The CDR3 runs to 16 residues. V was clipped by 5 bases and J by 3 bases; unmatched bases: 13. Germline loops: CDR1 SEHNR, CDR2 FQNEAQ (reference sequence). CDR3 nucleotide sequence: TGTGCCAGCAGCGCCCTCATAGCGGGCCTAGTCTACGAGCAGTACTTC. It is translated as CASSALIAGLVYEQYF.

The genes are TRBV18 and TRBJ1-2, with a tentative D call TRBD1 (5 bases). This CDR3 is built from 14 residues. V was cut by 6 bases and J by 10 bases, with 21 bases left in between. Germline V lookup: CDR1 KGHSH, CDR2 LQKENI. For the CDR3, the DNA is TGTGCCAGCTCCCTGGGCGGGGCACGGGACTACTACACCTTC. Translating it yields CASSLGGARDYYTF.

This clonotype was detected many times. The gene calls are TRBV18 and TRBJ2-7; 13 bases fit TRBD2. Germline CDR1 KGHSH, CDR2 LQKENI. CDR3 length: 15 residues. The trim removed 3 bases at V and 2 bases at J, leaving 1 base unmatched. CDR3 sequence: CASSPGTSGTYEQYF. The CDR3 nucleotides are TGTGCCAGCTCACCCGGGACTAGCGGGACCTACGAGCAGTACTTC. Supplemented by reference TRBV18 and TRBJ2-7, the full variable domain reads NAGVMQNPRHLVRRRGQEARLRCSPMKGHSHVYWYRQLPEEGLKFMVYLQKENIIDESGMPKERFSAEFPKEGPSILRIQQVVRGDSAAYFCASSPGTSGTYEQYFGPGTRLTVT.

The CDR3 sequence: CASSSPDRKGLYGYTF. The CDR3 DNA reads TGTGCCAGCAGTTCACCAGACAGGAAAGGCCTCTATGGCTACACCTTC. The chain couples TRBV12-3 or TRBV12-4 to TRBJ1-2; the D gene is possibly TRBD1 (6 bases). This CDR3 has 16 amino acids. Trimming stripped 4 bases from V and 4 bases from J, with 19 bases between.

This clonotype showed up many times. The V gene is TRBV5-4, the J gene TRBJ1-1; 7 positions match TRBD1. V trimming: 1 base; J trimming: 1 base; junction bases outside the gene matches: 4. Germline-derived CDR1 and CDR2 are SGHNT and YYREEE (reference sequence). The CDR3 sequence is 15 residues long. The CDR3 DNA follows: TGTGCCAGCAGCTTGACAGGGGCGACGAACACTGAAGCTTTCTTT. Protein: CASSLTGATNTEAFF.

This chain joins TRBV19 and TRBJ2-3, with a tentative D call TRBD1 (6 bases). This CDR3 has 15 amino acids. The ends were cut back, 5 bases at V and 5 bases at J, with 17 bases in the middle. CDR1 LNHDA and CDR2 SQIVND come from the germline V gene (reference sequence). The CDR3 sequence: CASSSGQGRGDTQYF. The CDR3 nucleotides read TGTGCCAGTAGTTCCGGGCAGGGGAGAGGAGATACGCAGTATTTT.

This clonotype was detected only a few times. The chain carries TRBV4-1 and TRBJ1-2; no firm D call. The CDR3 is 15 residues long. Per germline, CDR1 MGHRA and CDR2 YSYEKL. Trimming pared 7 bases from V and 2 bases from J, leaving 17 bases between. CDR3 in DNA: TGCGCCAGCAACGAATATGAGACGGAAAACTATGGCTACACCTTC. Translated, it gives CASNEYETENYGYTF.

The rearrangement uses TRBV6-2 or TRBV6-3 and TRBJ1-1; 9 bases are shared with TRBD1. The CDR3 length is 15 residues. With 5 bases clipped from V and 2 bases from J, the junction kept 6 bases outside the gene matches. Germline CDR1 and CDR2: MNHEY and SVGEGT. The CDR3 DNA reads TGTGCCAGCAGTGCGCAACAGGGGGCAAACACTGAAGCTTTCTTT. It is translated as CASSAQQGANTEAFF.

This clonotype came up a few times. The chain couples TRBV20-1 to TRBJ2-7; D call uncertain. Germline V gene lookup returns CDR1 DFQATT and CDR2 SNEGSKA (reference sequence). With 6 bases removed from V and 2 bases from J, the gap between germline ends came to 17 bases. There are 14 residues in the CDR3. CDR3 protein: CSALIGRATYEQYF. In nucleotides, the CDR3 is TGCAGTGCCCTAATCGGACGGGCGACCTACGAGCAGTACTTC.

This clonotype came up a few times. The J gene is TRBJ2-1, the V gene TRBV6-2 or TRBV6-3; D not resolved. This CDR3 comprises 15 residues. Germline CDR1 and CDR2: MNHEY and SVGEGT. Between the trimmed V and J ends, which lost 7 bases and 5 bases, there was a span of 18 bases. CDR3 loop: CASTTHVVRNNEQFF. The CDR3 bases are TGTGCCAGCACCACACACGTGGTTCGTAACAATGAGCAGTTCTTC.